This TCR beta chain stems from a study of cytomegalovirus exposure and HLA in healthy donors. The PCR contained 60 Vbeta and 13 Jbeta primers. The protocol was immunoSEQ multiplex PCR, while the TCRdb copy is restricted to in-frame clones and leaves out a portion. The sample consists of 150,000 to 200,000 clones, 84% of them appearing once. Donors sampled were nominally healthy, though unrecorded immune exposures were likely. Germline V gene sequence: CDR1 SGHVS, CDR2 FNYEAQ. CDR3 length: 15 residues. Between the trimmed V and J ends, which lost 0 bases and 1 base, there was a span of 8 bases. The sequence came from a boy between 10 and 17 years old in good health and CMV-seronegative. The chain combines TRBV7-6 with TRBJ2-3, with a weak D call TRBD1 (6 bases). The specimen sequenced was PBMCs. CDR3 nucleotide sequence: TGTGCCAGCAGCTTAGCGTCAGGGGGCACAGATACGCAGTATTTT. This codes for CASSLASGGTDTQYF.